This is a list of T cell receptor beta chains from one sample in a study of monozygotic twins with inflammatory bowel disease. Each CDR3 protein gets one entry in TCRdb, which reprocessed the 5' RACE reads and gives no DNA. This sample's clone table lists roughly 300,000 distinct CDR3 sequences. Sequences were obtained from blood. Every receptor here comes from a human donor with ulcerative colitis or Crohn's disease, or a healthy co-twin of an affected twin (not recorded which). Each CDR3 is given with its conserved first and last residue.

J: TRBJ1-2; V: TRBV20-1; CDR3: CSARDHRVLNYGYTF
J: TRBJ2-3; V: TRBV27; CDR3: CASSLMARGGVDTQYF
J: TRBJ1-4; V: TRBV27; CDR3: CASSRQTANEKLFF
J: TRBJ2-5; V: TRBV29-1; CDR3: CSVEKQGRRSQETQYF
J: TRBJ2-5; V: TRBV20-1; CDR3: CSARVLYQETQYF
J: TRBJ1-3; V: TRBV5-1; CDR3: CASSSFTGDSGNTIYF
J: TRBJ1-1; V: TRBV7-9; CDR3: CASSYSGQGITEAFF
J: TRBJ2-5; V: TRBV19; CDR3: CASSIRVGETQYF
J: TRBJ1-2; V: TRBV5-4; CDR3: CASSLTGGRGYTF
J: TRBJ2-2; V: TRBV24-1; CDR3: CAASVAGELFF
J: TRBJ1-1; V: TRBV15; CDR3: CATSRDMVEVMNTEAFF
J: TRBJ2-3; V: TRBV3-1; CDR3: CASSRSLGRNTDTQYF
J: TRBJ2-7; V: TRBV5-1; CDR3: CASSPSGTGPREQYF
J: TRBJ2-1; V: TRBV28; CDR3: CASRAGRRSYNEQFF
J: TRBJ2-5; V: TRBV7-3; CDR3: CASSLTSMETQYF
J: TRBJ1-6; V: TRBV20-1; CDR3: CSAPGFSSYNSPLHF
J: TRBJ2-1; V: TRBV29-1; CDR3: CSVPSGRANNEQFF
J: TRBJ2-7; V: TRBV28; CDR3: CASSSDWPYEQYF
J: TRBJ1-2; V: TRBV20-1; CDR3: CSARAPGTGGAWYGYTF
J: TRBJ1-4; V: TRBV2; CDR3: CASSEKRNEKLFF
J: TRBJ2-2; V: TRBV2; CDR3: CASSEALGPGELFF
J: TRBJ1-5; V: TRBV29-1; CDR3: CSAAGVNQPQHF